The 17 T cell receptor beta chains presented below share a single source sample, sequenced in a study of blood T cell repertoires in COVID-19. TCRdb keeps only in-frame clones here, not all; method: immunoSEQ multiplex PCR. There are some 90,000 clones in the sample; roughly 80% occur only once, and roughly 19% lies in the top ten. Sample: peripheral blood. The receptors were gathered from a human donor in a cohort sampled during active COVID-19.

The genes are TRBV6-6 and TRBJ2-2; tentatively, D is TRBD2 (6 bases). The CDR3 covers 16 residues. Germline V lookup: CDR1 MNHNY, CDR2 SVGAGI (reference sequence). V lost 7 bases and J 1 base, leaving 16 bases between the germline ends. The DNA of the CDR3 is TGTGCCAGCACCCTCGGGCGGAGGGGGAACACCGGGGAGCTGTTTTTT. As protein: CASTLGRRGNTGELFF.

V gene TRBV10-3 combines with J gene TRBJ2-7; 9 bases agree with TRBD2. In germline, CDR1 is ENHRY, CDR2 SYGVKD. This CDR3 comprises 18 residues. J gave up 4 bases and V 3 bases, and 16 bases lay outside the gene matches. CDR3 amino acids: CAISDELAGNLNPYEQYF. The CDR3 region has the DNA TGTGCCATCAGTGATGAACTAGCGGGCAACCTCAACCCGTACGAGCAGTACTTC.

The chain uses TRBV25-1 and TRBJ2-3, with D possibly TRBD2 on 6 matching bases. The CDR3 is 13 residues long. Trimming removed 4 bases from V and 4 bases from J, with 9 bases in between. Germline V gives CDR1 MGHDK, CDR2 SYGVNS. The CDR3 here is CASSVSGSDTQYF. The CDR3 bases are TGTGCCAGCAGTGTCAGCGGGTCAGATACGCAGTATTTT.

In this sample, this clone turned up once. This chain links TRBV3-1 (or the pseudogene TRBV3-2) with TRBJ2-3, with D maybe TRBD1 (6 bases). V was cut by 1 base and J by 7 bases, with 12 bases left in between. The CDR3 consists of 14 residues. Germline CDR1 reads LGHDT; CDR2 reads YNNKEL (reference sequence). CDR3 in amino acids: CASSQGRGPYTQYF. CDR3 coding DNA: TGTGCCAGCAGCCAAGGCAGGGGCCCCTATACGCAGTATTTT.

The chain recombines TRBV9 with TRBJ2-7, with D possibly matching TRBD2 (6 bases). The CDR3 spans 15 residues. Trimming stripped 2 bases from V and 5 bases from J, with 17 bases between. Germline V gene lookup returns CDR1 SGDLS and CDR2 YYNGEE. The CDR3 spells CASSVYREAIHEQYF. CDR3 in DNA: TGTGCCAGCAGCGTCTATAGGGAGGCGATCCACGAGCAGTACTTC.

The rearrangement uses TRBV2 and TRBJ1-1; no definite D call. The V end lost 1 base, the J end lost 4 bases, and 7 bases lay between the germline ends. The CDR3 is made up of 13 amino acids. Germline CDR1 reads SNHLY; CDR2 reads FYNNEI. CDR3 nucleotides: TGTGCCAGCAGTGAAGAGGCGGCCACTGAAGCTTTCTTT. Its protein is CASSEEAATEAFF.

The chain uses TRBV3-1 (or the pseudogene TRBV3-2) and TRBJ1-3; D unresolved. Germline values: CDR1 LGHDT, CDR2 YNNKEL (reference sequence). V was cut by 4 bases and J by 1 base, with 11 bases left in between. This CDR3 comprises 15 residues. The CDR3 DNA follows: TGTGCCAGCAGCCTCACTCAGGAATCTGGAAACACCATATATTTT. As protein: CASSLTQESGNTIYF.

CDR3 sequence reads: CASSLLERGTYEQYF. DNA for the CDR3: TGCGCCAGCAGCTTGTTAGAGCGGGGAACCTACGAGCAGTACTTC. The chain carries TRBV5-1 and TRBJ2-7; TRBD2 matches 7 bases. Germline V lookup: CDR1 SGHRS, CDR2 YFSETQ. The CDR3 runs 15 residues. With 1 base clipped from V and 2 bases from J, the junction kept 6 bases outside the gene matches.

The chain couples TRBV3-1 (or the pseudogene TRBV3-2) to TRBJ1-1; D is possibly TRBD1 (5 bases). Germline V lookup: CDR1 LGHDT, CDR2 YNNKEL (reference sequence). This CDR3 has 14 amino acids. V was pared by 1 base and J by 5 bases, with 11 bases between. CDR3 coding DNA: TGTGCCAGCAGCCAAGTACAGGTGGTTACTGAAGCTTTCTTT. Translation gives CASSQVQVVTEAFF.

A few counts support this clone. The genes are TRBV10-3 and TRBJ2-3; 10 bases are a match to TRBD1. The CDR3 covers 16 residues. V was clipped by 4 bases and J by 6 bases; unmatched bases: 10. The V gene's germline CDR1 is ENHRY and CDR2 SYGVKD. CDR3 residues: CAISAIDRGLTDTQYF. DNA of the CDR3: TGTGCCATCAGTGCAATTGACAGGGGGCTAACGGATACGCAGTATTTT.

This chain's CDR3 is CAISVTGGDTQYF. The CDR3 DNA is TGTGCCATCAGTGTGACCGGGGGAGATACGCAGTATTTT. V is TRBV10-3 and J is TRBJ2-3; possible D gene TRBD2, 6 bases. Looked up from germline, CDR1 is ENHRY and CDR2 is SYGVKD. The V end was cut by 4 bases, the J end by 5 bases, with 10 bases between. The CDR3 sequence is 13 residues long.

The chain combines TRBV5-1 with TRBJ2-4, with D possibly TRBD1 on 6 matching bases. The V and J ends lost 0 bases and 6 bases respectively, with 10 bases between them. The CDR3 extends over 14 amino acids. Germline lookup yields CDR1 SGHRS and CDR2 YFSETQ. CDR3 DNA sequence: TGCGCCAGCAGCTTGGAACAGGGCCGAAACATTCAGTACTTC. Translation: CASSLEQGRNIQYF.

The chain links TRBV12-3 or TRBV12-4 to TRBJ2-7, with D hard to call. CDR3 length: 12 amino acids. V dropped 4 bases and J dropped 3 bases, with 7 bases sitting between them. Written as DNA, the CDR3 is TGTGCCAGCAGTTATGCAGGCTACGAGCAGTACTTC. It specifies CASSYAGYEQYF.

The rearrangement links TRBV9 to TRBJ1-4, with D tentatively TRBD1 (5 bases). V lost 3 bases to trimming and J lost 7 bases, with 19 bases between them. The CDR3 is 16 residues long. The V gene's germline CDR1 is SGDLS and CDR2 YYNGEE. In nucleotides, the CDR3 is TGTGCCAGCAGCGCCTTCCTGACAGCCTCGACTGAAAAACTGTTTTTT. Translated: CASSAFLTASTEKLFF.

The chain employs TRBV20-1 and TRBJ1-1; D unresolved. Deletions cut 0 bases from V and 8 bases from J, with 7 bases between. CDR1 is DFQATT and CDR2 is SNEGSKA in the germline V gene (reference sequence). The CDR3 is made up of 11 amino acids. The CDR3 nucleotides read TGCAGTGCTAGAGATCCCCCGGAAGCTTTCTTT. Amino acid sequence: CSARDPPEAFF.

CDR3 in amino acids: CASSTSGVRSYNEQFF. The CDR3 coding sequence is TGTGCCAGTAGTACCTCAGGGGTCCGGTCCTACAATGAGCAGTTCTTC. J is TRBJ2-1 and V is TRBV19, with D possibly matching TRBD1 (6 bases). The CDR3 length is 16 residues. Germline assignment: CDR1 LNHDA and CDR2 SQIVND (reference sequence). Trimming left V 4 bases short and J 1 base short, with 14 bases between.

This chain connects TRBV9 to TRBJ1-3; the D is unclear. This CDR3 region has 13 residues. V dropped 3 bases and J dropped 2 bases, with 6 bases sitting between them. Germline loops: CDR1 SGDLS, CDR2 YYNGEE. In DNA form, the CDR3 reads TGTGCCAGCAGCGGGCACCCTGGAAACACCATATATTTT. This codes for CASSGHPGNTIYF.